The 17 T cell receptor beta chains below come from one sample, sequenced in a study of T-cell reconstitution after alpha-beta-depleted transplantation in children. TCRbeta library preparation incorporated unique molecular identifiers. TCRdb re-derived calls from the PCR reads in MiXCR, one entry per CDR3 protein. The table has about 540,000 distinct CDR3 sequences, around 19% seen once. The input for sequencing was PBMCs from the stem cell graft donor, taken from the stem cell graft. Receptors originate from a human donor who donated a stem cell graft to a child with acute lymphoblastic leukemia.

This clonotype showed up just a few times. J is TRBJ2-1 and V is TRBV5-1; D is possibly TRBD1 (5 bases). Trimming pared 0 bases from V and 4 bases from J, leaving 11 bases between. The V gene's germline CDR1 is SGHRS and CDR2 YFSETQ. The CDR3 has 15 amino acids. The CDR3, as DNA: TGCGCCAGCAGCTTGGAGGGGATCGTGTACAATGAGCAGTTCTTC. Residues: CASSLEGIVYNEQFF. The variable domain in full, completed from reference TRBV5-1 and TRBJ2-1, reads KAGVTQTPRYLIKTRGQQVTLSCSPISGHRSVSWYQQTPGQGLQFLFEYFSETQRNKGNFPGRFSGRQFSNSRSEMNVSTLELGDSALYLCASSLEGIVYNEQFFGPGTRLTVL.

V and J are TRBV12-3 or TRBV12-4 and TRBJ2-5, with TRBD1 as a possible D gene (5 bases). With 3 bases removed from V and 4 bases from J, the gap between germline ends came to 15 bases. There are 15 residues in the CDR3. The CDR3, as DNA: TGTGCCAGCAGTTTGATAGGGGAACAGACAGAGACCCAGTACTTC. It encodes CASSLIGEQTETQYF.

The genes are TRBV20-1 and TRBJ2-7, with D perhaps TRBD2 (6 bases). Trimming left V 5 bases short and J 2 bases short, with 16 bases between. Germline CDR1 is DFQATT and CDR2 is SNEGSKA (reference sequence). The CDR3 has 14 residues. The CDR3, as DNA: TGCAGTGCTGCGGGGTTCTCCGACCCCTACGAGCAGTACTTC. Amino acids: CSAAGFSDPYEQYF.

The V gene is TRBV29-1, the J gene TRBJ2-5; D may be TRBD2 (5 bases). Germline V gene sequence: CDR1 SQVTM, CDR2 ANQGSEA. Trimming left V 6 bases short and J 1 base short, with 18 bases between. This CDR3 comprises 15 residues. DNA of the CDR3: TGCAGCGTCGCGAACGTAGGAGGCGGCCAAGAGACCCAGTACTTC. This translates into CSVANVGGGQETQYF.

The chain employs TRBV9 and TRBJ2-3; D call uncertain. Germline V lookup: CDR1 SGDLS, CDR2 YYNGEE. The CDR3 is made up of 12 amino acids. V was trimmed by 0 bases and J by 5 bases, leaving 4 bases between them. CDR3 sequence reads: CASSVELDTQYF. The CDR3 nucleotides read TGTGCCAGCAGCGTAGAGTTAGATACGCAGTATTTT.

This sequence joins TRBV6-5 and TRBJ2-7, with D possibly being TRBD1 (5 bases). Deletions cut 0 bases from V and 0 bases from J, with 12 bases between. This CDR3 is 16 amino acids long. Germline V gene data show CDR1 as MNHEY and CDR2 as SVGAGI. This CDR3 reads CASSYSNKGYSYEQYF. The CDR3 DNA sequence: TGTGCCAGCAGTTACTCGAACAAGGGGTACTCCTACGAGCAGTACTTC.

The J gene is TRBJ2-3, the V gene TRBV10-3; D tentatively fits TRBD1 or TRBD2 (5 bases each). The CDR3 consists of 13 residues. CDR1 and CDR2 from the germline V gene are ENHRY and SYGVKD. Trimming cost V 8 bases and J 4 bases, with 13 bases left between them. The CDR3 DNA follows: TGTGCCATCGGGGGAAGGGGCTCAGATACGCAGTATTTT. Translated: CAIGGRGSDTQYF.

This clonotype occurred many times. The chain links TRBV12-3 or TRBV12-4 to TRBJ2-5, with 7 bases aligning to TRBD2. The CDR3 is 17 residues long. V was clipped by 4 bases and J by 5 bases; unmatched bases: 16. Here the CDR3 reads CASSSGRLATRGETQYF. DNA for the CDR3: TGTGCCAGCAGTTCCGGGAGACTAGCCACGCGCGGCGAGACCCAGTACTTC.

The V and J genes are TRBV29-1 and TRBJ2-3; D call uncertain. CDR1 and CDR2 from the germline V gene are SQVTM and ANQGSEA. V dropped 3 bases and J dropped 3 bases, with 7 bases sitting between them. The CDR3 runs to 12 residues. CDR3 region: CSVDKGTDTQYF. In DNA, the CDR3 is TGCAGCGTTGATAAGGGAACAGATACGCAGTATTTT.

This clonotype appeared a few times. The CDR3 DNA reads as TGTGCCAGCACCGTGGGTCTAGCGGCAGGGAATGAGCAGTTCTTC. Translated: CASTVGLAAGNEQFF. The V gene is TRBV12-3 or TRBV12-4, the J gene TRBJ2-1, with 7 bases matching TRBD2. The CDR3 contains 15 residues. V was clipped by 7 bases and J by 7 bases; unmatched bases: 13.

In nucleotides, the CDR3 is TGTGCCAGCAGCTCTGAGACGGTCGGTTACGAGCAGTACTTC. Translation: CASSSETVGYEQYF. The chain is built from TRBV7-9 and TRBJ2-7; D not resolved. This CDR3 is 14 amino acids long. Between the trimmed V and J ends, which lost 4 bases and 4 bases, there was a span of 14 bases. The germline V gene encodes CDR1 SEHNR and CDR2 FQNEAQ (reference sequence).

This clonotype has only a few counts. CDR3 region: CASTLGPSRTSSQETQYF. In DNA, the CDR3 is TGTGCCAGCACCCTTGGTCCCTCCAGGACTAGCAGCCAAGAGACCCAGTACTTC. The genes are TRBV25-1 and TRBJ2-5, with 8 bases matching TRBD2. J was trimmed by 1 base and V by 7 bases; bases with no gene match: 17. CDR3 length: 18 residues. CDR1 and CDR2 (germline): MGHDK, SYGVNS.

This clonotype was observed a few times. The chain links TRBV20-1 to TRBJ2-1; 9 nucleotides match TRBD2. The CDR3 spans 18 residues. V lost 1 base to trimming and J lost 7 bases; unmatched junction nucleotides: 17. Per germline, CDR1 DFQATT and CDR2 SNEGSKA (reference sequence). The CDR3 DNA reads TGCAGTGCTAGAGTCCCCCATGCTGGAGCGGGAGGACTGAATGAGCAGTTCTTC. Residues: CSARVPHAGAGGLNEQFF.

V is TRBV12-3 or TRBV12-4 and J is TRBJ2-7; weak D call: TRBD2 (5 bases). This CDR3 spans 14 amino acids. The germline V and J ends were trimmed by 7 bases and 2 bases, with 15 bases remaining between them. In DNA form, the CDR3 reads TGTGCCAGCACCCTAGACGTTAGCGCCTACGAGCAGTACTTC. It is translated as CASTLDVSAYEQYF.

V and J are TRBV27 and TRBJ1-1, with D unresolved. V was cut by 3 bases and J by 0 bases, with 14 bases left in between. The CDR3 length is 16 residues. CDR1 is MNHEY and CDR2 is SMNVEV in the germline V gene (reference sequence). The CDR3 DNA reads as TGTGCCAGCAGTTTTCGTGGAGATTTCATGAACACTGAAGCTTTCTTT. It encodes CASSFRGDFMNTEAFF.

At least ten counts were recorded for this clonotype. The chain employs TRBV12-3 or TRBV12-4 and TRBJ1-1; the D is unclear. The CDR3 spans 15 residues. Trimming left V 5 bases short and J 1 base short, with 14 bases between. The CDR3 DNA is TGTGCCAGCAGTGGAGAGGGCCTTGGGAACACTGAAGCTTTCTTT. Amino acids: CASSGEGLGNTEAFF.

This clonotype showed up just a few times. The V and J genes are TRBV7-3 and TRBJ2-1, with 12 bases that match TRBD2. CDR3 length equals 17 residues. Germline CDR1 and CDR2: SGHTA and FQGTGA. With V trimmed by 2 bases and J by 6 bases, 8 bases remained unmatched. The CDR3 sequence is CASSLRPMTSGGNEQFF. The CDR3 nucleotides are TGTGCCAGCAGCTTACGTCCCATGACTAGCGGGGGCAATGAGCAGTTCTTC.